This T cell receptor (beta chain) came from a study of control samples from healthy donors and cancer patients. Generated by immunoSEQ multiplex PCR, the TCRdb table keeps only in-frame clones and is missing some. Of 100,000 to 150,000 clones detected, roughly 87% appear once; the ten largest clones hold around 2%. V shed 5 bases, J shed 4 bases, and the junction held 10 bases outside the gene matches. Germline V gives CDR1 KGHSH, CDR2 LQKENI. CDR3 size: 17 residues. The sample taken for sequencing was blood. The sequence was collected from a man aged 18 to 29 in good health. The J gene is TRBJ2-1, the V gene TRBV18, with 11 bases fitting TRBD2. The CDR3 bases are TGTGCCAGCTCATCTACAAAGACTAGCGGGGAATACAATGAGCAGTTCTTC. Amino acids: CASSSTKTSGEYNEQFF.